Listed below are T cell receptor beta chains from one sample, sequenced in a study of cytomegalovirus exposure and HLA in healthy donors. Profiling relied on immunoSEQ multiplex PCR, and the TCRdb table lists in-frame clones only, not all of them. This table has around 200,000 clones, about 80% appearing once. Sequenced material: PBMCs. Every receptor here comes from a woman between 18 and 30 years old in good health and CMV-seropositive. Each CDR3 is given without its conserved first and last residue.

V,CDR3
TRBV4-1,ASSPAQGKKGEQF
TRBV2,ASSEGPRVASDEQY
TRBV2,ASSGASGGGNTQY
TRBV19,ASSIVAALTGTGYNTGELF
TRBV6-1,ASPGTGYGYT
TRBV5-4,ASSSGVELNEQF
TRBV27,ASSLGTGYEQY
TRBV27,ASSPIIGVGANVLT
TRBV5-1,ASSPMTGANVLT
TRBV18,ASSPLKESRVDGYT
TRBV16,ASSQFWWSIQDCYT
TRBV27,ASKTGTYEQY
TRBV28,ASSLLAGKVSGNTIY
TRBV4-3,ASSQDRGLEQY
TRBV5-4,ASSPSGGAYNEQF
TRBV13,ASSDPLGTGLTEAF
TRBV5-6,ASSETSGGLTDTQY
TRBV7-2,ASSLDGTGSTF
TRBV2,ASSRRGGDTEAF
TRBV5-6,ASSLTNRVRAKNIQY
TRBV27,ASSGQNYGYT
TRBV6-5,ASSDGSGNTEAF
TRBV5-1,ASSVDREKLF
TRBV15,ATSTRQGYTGELF
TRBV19,ASSRNYGDTEAF
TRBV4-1,ASSQKSTITEAF
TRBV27,ASSLARGSPLH
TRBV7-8,ASSFRITGNTEAF
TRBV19,ASRPTQTTGELF
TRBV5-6,ASSPDSPNYGYT
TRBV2,ASSEAADNTEAF
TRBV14,ASSQLTGPSYEQY
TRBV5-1,ASSLDDRSPLH
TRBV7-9,ASSPQTGTEF
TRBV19,ASSSIRGGENIQY
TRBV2,ASSFTLDRENTEAF
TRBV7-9,ASSPESTDTQY
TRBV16,ASSQREGLNQPQH
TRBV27,ASSLRVIDQPQH
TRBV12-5,ASGLVGASGGAVAKNIQY
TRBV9,ASSVERNSGGFDEQF
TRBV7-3,ASSPQTGNTEAF
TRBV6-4,ASSDSPGQGFGYT
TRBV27,ASSLGRGGSDTQY
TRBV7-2,ASSPGGQGRETQY
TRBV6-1,ASSEAPGKSYEQY
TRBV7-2,ASSSRTGAETEAF
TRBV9,ASSVGRDRSNYGYT
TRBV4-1,ASSQVVVGGHEQF
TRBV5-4,ASSSMGQGALEQY
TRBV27,ASSRTGPNTGELF
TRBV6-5,ASSYYTGFYEQY
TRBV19,ASSLKAGNSPLH